This section outlines one TCR beta chain sequence together with its context. V lost 6 bases to trimming and J lost 3 bases; unmatched junction nucleotides: 7. Per germline, CDR1 MDHEN and CDR2 SYDVKM. CDR3 length: 15 residues. The protocol was immunoSEQ multiplex PCR, while the TCRdb copy is restricted to in-frame clones and leaves out a portion. Here the sample spans about 200,000 clones, over 80% being singletons. This specimen belongs to a study of blood T cell repertoires in COVID-19. Enrollment of patients from Seattle took place during active infection, with longitudinal follow-up. The sample taken for sequencing was peripheral blood. The TCR was taken from a man in his 60s with COVID-19, enrolled during active disease. The V gene is TRBV28, the J gene TRBJ1-2; TRBD1 matches at 10 bases. The CDR3, as DNA: TGTGCCAGCAGGTCCGGGACAGGGGCTTACTATGGCTACACCTTC. As protein: CASRSGTGAYYGYTF.